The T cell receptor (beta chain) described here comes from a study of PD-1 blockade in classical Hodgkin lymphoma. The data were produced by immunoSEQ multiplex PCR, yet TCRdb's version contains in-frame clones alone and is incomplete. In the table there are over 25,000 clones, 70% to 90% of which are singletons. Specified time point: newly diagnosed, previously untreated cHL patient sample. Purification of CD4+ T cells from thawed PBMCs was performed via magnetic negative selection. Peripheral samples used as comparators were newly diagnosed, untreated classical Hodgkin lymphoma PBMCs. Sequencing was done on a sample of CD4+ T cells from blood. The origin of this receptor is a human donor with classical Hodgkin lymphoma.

The chain's CDR3 is CASSLLSSGRSNEQYF. CDR3 in DNA: TGTGCCAGCAGTTTATTGAGTAGCGGGAGGAGCAACGAGCAGTACTTC. The chain has TRBV28 and TRBJ2-7, with 10 bases fitting TRBD2. V shed 1 base, J shed 5 bases, and the junction held 8 bases outside the gene matches. Germline loops: CDR1 MDHEN, CDR2 SYDVKM. The CDR3 spans 16 residues.